The sequence of this T cell receptor (beta chain) was determined in a study of long-term antiretroviral therapy in people with HIV. In the study overall: The earliest samples predate the 2015 immediate-ART recommendation by about a decade.

This clone is judged medium-sized. Germline CDR1 reads SGHRS; CDR2 reads YFSETQ. V was cut by 0 bases and J by 6 bases, with 16 bases left in between. The CDR3 extends over 15 amino acids. One or more pre-ART and two or more post-ART PBMC samples were available from each donor. Running of the v3.0 immunoSEQ assay took place at survey level. It was roughly 40,000-50,000 T-cell genomes per sample that sequencing targeted. Clones were read by immunoSEQ multiplex PCR, and TCRdb kept only the in-frame ones, dropping some. The table has tens of thousands of clones, more than 65% seen once. The sample consisted of unsorted PBMCs, taken approximately 2.5 years after starting antiretroviral therapy. The rearrangement joins TRBV5-1 to TRBJ2-7; possibly TRBD1 for D (6 bases). This TCR came from a man aged 35-49 years with HIV. The CDR3 DNA is TGCGCCAGCAGCTTGGCTCAGGGGTCAATAGCCGAGCAGTACTTC. Its translation: CASSLAQGSIAEQYF. Drawing the rest from reference TRBV5-1 and TRBJ2-7, the complete variable domain is KAGVTQTPRYLIKTRGQQVTLSCSPISGHRSVSWYQQTPGQGLQFLFEYFSETQRNKGNFPGRFSGRQFSNSRSEMNVSTLELGDSALYLCASSLAQGSIAEQYFGPGTRLTVT.